The 21 T cell receptor beta chains in this list originate from one sample, sequenced in a study of cytomegalovirus exposure and HLA in healthy donors. The PCR ran on 60 Vbeta and 13 Jbeta primers. Assay used: immunoSEQ multiplex PCR; TCRdb lists only in-frame clones, some missing. The sample consists of around 150,000 clones, around three fifths of them appearing once. The sequenced material came from PBMCs. The receptors here all came from a male donor in good health and CMV-seronegative.

Comment on this clone: One junction end disagrees with the germline gene, perhaps due to a read error. The rearrangement uses TRBV7-7 and TRBJ2-5; TRBD2 agrees at 11 bases. This CDR3 has 15 amino acids. The germline gives CDR1 SSHAT, CDR2 FNYEAQ (reference sequence). CDR3 sequence reads: CASSLDSGGEETQYF. CDR3 DNA: TGTGCTAGCAGCTTAGATAGCGGGGGGGAAGAGACCCAGTACTTC.

This clone was seen a handful of times. This sequence joins TRBV15 and TRBJ1-4; D unclear. Germline V gene lookup returns CDR1 LNHNV and CDR2 YYDKDF (reference sequence). The CDR3 loop spans 15 amino acids. Trimming removed 1 base from V and 6 bases from J, with 12 bases in between. The CDR3 DNA is TGTGCCACCAGCAGAGCGCCCGGAGGAGATGAAAAACTGTTTTTT. Its protein is CATSRAPGGDEKLFF.

V usage is TRBV27 and J usage is TRBJ2-7, with 15 bases matching TRBD2. Germline values: CDR1 MNHEY, CDR2 SMNVEV (reference sequence). The CDR3 is made up of 16 amino acids. J was trimmed by 3 bases and V by 0 bases; bases with no gene match: 0. The CDR3 here is CASSLSGLAGGYEQYF. The CDR3 DNA sequence: TGTGCCAGCAGTTTATCGGGACTAGCGGGGGGCTACGAGCAGTACTTC.

Written as DNA, the CDR3 is TGTGCCAGCAGTCGCCCTCTGACAGGGGCTGAAAAACTGTTTTTT. Encoded protein: CASSRPLTGAEKLFF. The chain uses TRBV28 and TRBJ1-4; 8 nucleotides align to TRBD1. This CDR3 is built from 15 residues. Germline assignment: CDR1 MDHEN and CDR2 SYDVKM. With 5 bases clipped from V and 7 bases from J, the junction kept 9 bases outside the gene matches.

The rearrangement joins TRBV7-8 to TRBJ2-5; 7 positions match TRBD1. V shed 2 bases and J 5 bases; nucleotides not matched to a gene: 2. The CDR3 sequence is 13 residues long. Looked up from germline, CDR1 is SGHVS and CDR2 is FQNEAQ. The CDR3: CASSLQGVETQYF. The CDR3 DNA reads as TGTGCCAGCAGCTTACAGGGGGTGGAGACCCAGTACTTC.

This clone was detected only a few times. The rearrangement links TRBV30 to TRBJ2-1; D ambiguous. Germline CDR1 is GTSNPN and CDR2 is SVGIG (reference sequence). Trimming took 0 bases from V and 9 from J, leaving 9 bases between them. The length of the CDR3 is 12 residues. The DNA of the CDR3 is TGTGCCTGGAGTGTTGGTGAGGTTGAGCAGTTCTTC. It specifies CAWSVGEVEQFF.

This clone was counted between two and nine times. This CDR3 reads CASSLATGETQYF. CDR3 nucleotide sequence: TGCGCCAGCAGCTTGGCGACAGGAGAGACCCAGTACTTC. The chain joins TRBV5-1 to TRBJ2-5, with a weak D call TRBD1 (6 bases). Trimming shortened V by 0 bases and J by 4 bases, and 7 bases separated the two germline ends. CDR3 length: 13 residues. The germline V gene encodes CDR1 SGHRS and CDR2 YFSETQ.

This chain links TRBV7-3 with TRBJ1-2; 8 bases fit TRBD1. The trim removed 2 bases at V and 6 bases at J, leaving 5 bases unmatched. CDR1 is SGHTA, CDR2 FQGTGA, per germline. This CDR3 is 14 amino acids long. CDR3 residues: CASSLGQGVNGYTF. For the CDR3, the DNA is TGTGCCAGCAGCTTAGGACAGGGAGTTAATGGCTACACCTTC.

This chain links TRBV6-1 with TRBJ1-1; 9 nucleotides align to TRBD1. This CDR3 region has 15 residues. Germline CDR1 is MNHNS and CDR2 is SASEGT. With 4 bases clipped from V and 2 bases from J, the junction kept 5 bases outside the gene matches. The CDR3 region has the DNA TGTGCCAGCAGTGTTGGGACAGGGTTTAACACTGAAGCTTTCTTT. Its protein product is CASSVGTGFNTEAFF.

V and J are TRBV6-6 and TRBJ2-5; 7 bases map to TRBD1. V was clipped by 6 bases and J by 5 bases; unmatched bases: 6. The V gene's germline CDR1 is MNHNY and CDR2 SVGAGI (reference sequence). The CDR3 extends over 13 amino acids. The CDR3 nucleotides read TGTGCCAGCAGAAGACAGGGAGATGAGACCCAGTACTTC. It encodes CASRRQGDETQYF.

This chain connects TRBV29-1 to TRBJ1-5; D may be TRBD1 (5 bases). Trimming stripped 4 bases from V and 3 bases from J, with 10 bases between. This CDR3 region has 13 residues. Germline V gene data show CDR1 as SQVTM and CDR2 as ANQGSEA. This CDR3 reads CSVGPGPNQPQHF. CDR3 nucleotide sequence: TGCAGCGTTGGGCCAGGGCCCAATCAGCCCCAGCATTTT. The whole variable domain, remainder taken from reference TRBV29-1 and TRBJ1-5, is SAVISQKPSRDICQRGTSLTIQCQVDSQVTMMFWYRQQPGQSLTLIATANQGSEATYESGFVIDKFPISRPNLTFSTLTVSNMSPEDSSIYLCSVGPGPNQPQHFGDGTRLSIL.

The chain has TRBV4-3 and TRBJ2-3, with 12 bases fitting TRBD2. Germline CDR1 and CDR2: LGHNA and YSLEER. J was trimmed by 6 bases and V by 2 bases; bases with no gene match: 15. The CDR3 spans 19 residues. DNA for the CDR3: TGCGCCAGCAGCCAATCTCAGGCGGCTAGCGGGGGGGTAGGGGATACGCAGTATTTT. This encodes CASSQSQAASGGVGDTQYF.

The chain employs TRBV7-9 and TRBJ2-7, with no clear D. Germline V gene sequence: CDR1 SEHNR, CDR2 FQNEAQ (reference sequence). V lost 5 bases and J 5 bases, leaving 19 bases between the germline ends. The CDR3 length is 15 residues. This CDR3 reads CASSPRTMVRDEQYF. The CDR3 DNA reads as TGTGCCAGCAGCCCCCGCACTATGGTTCGAGACGAGCAGTACTTC.

This chain connects TRBV5-1 to TRBJ1-6; TRBD1 matches at 8 bases. The germline V gene encodes CDR1 SGHRS and CDR2 YFSETQ. With 1 base clipped from V and 14 bases from J, the junction kept 11 bases outside the gene matches. The CDR3 loop spans 15 amino acids. The CDR3 sequence is CASSLSQGAFQALHF. The CDR3 coding sequence is TGCGCCAGCAGCTTGAGCCAGGGGGCCTTCCAAGCCCTCCACTTT. The whole variable domain, remainder taken from reference TRBV5-1 and TRBJ1-6, is KAGVTQTPRYLIKTRGQQVTLSCSPISGHRSVSWYQQTPGQGLQFLFEYFSETQRNKGNFPGRFSGRQFSNSRSEMNVSTLELGDSALYLCASSLSQGAFQALHFGNGTRLTVT.

The V and J genes are TRBV6-5 and TRBJ2-7; D is possibly TRBD1 (6 bases). Germline assignment: CDR1 MNHEY and CDR2 SVGAGI. V was clipped by 3 bases and J by 0 bases, with 12 bases between them. The CDR3 has 15 residues. The CDR3 is CASSYYTGSSYEQYF. The DNA of the CDR3 is TGTGCCAGCAGTTATTACACAGGGAGCTCCTACGAGCAGTACTTC.

The chain uses TRBV9 and TRBJ1-2; D remains ambiguous. With 0 bases removed from V and 2 bases from J, the gap between germline ends came to 14 bases. The CDR3 consists of 16 residues. CDR1 and CDR2 from the germline V gene are SGDLS and YYNGEE. The CDR3 spells CASSVGGGWGNYGYTF. The CDR3 nucleotides are TGTGCCAGCAGCGTAGGGGGAGGGTGGGGAAACTATGGCTACACCTTC.

In this sample, this clone turned up a few times. The V call is TRBV11-3, the J call TRBJ2-7; D call uncertain. The CDR3 loop spans 12 amino acids. The germline V and J ends were trimmed by 5 bases and 0 bases, with 5 bases remaining between them. The germline CDR1 and CDR2 sequences are SGHNT and YENEEA. The DNA for the CDR3 is TGTGCCAGCAGCCGGGTCTCCTACGAGCAGTACTTC. This codes for CASSRVSYEQYF.

The chain uses TRBV7-6 and TRBJ2-7; 10 positions agree with TRBD1. V shed 7 bases, J shed 6 bases, and the junction held 12 bases outside the gene matches. Germline assignment: CDR1 SGHVS and CDR2 FNYEAQ. The CDR3 length is 15 residues. The CDR3 region has the DNA TGTGCCAGCACCGGGACAGGGGCTTTTCTCGGCGAGCAGTACTTC. Translated: CASTGTGAFLGEQYF.

This clone was counted a few times. In DNA form, the CDR3 reads TGTGCCAGCAGCTTAGGCGGGGGGGGAAGAGAGACCCAGTACTTC. This translates into CASSLGGGGRETQYF. The genes are TRBV7-7 and TRBJ2-5, with 9 bases that match TRBD2. V trimming: 1 base; J trimming: 4 bases; junction bases outside the gene matches: 4. This CDR3 spans 15 amino acids. The germline gives CDR1 SSHAT, CDR2 FNYEAQ (reference sequence).

The chain is built from TRBV2 and TRBJ2-1, with a possible D match to TRBD2 (6 bases). This CDR3 contains 14 residues. The ends were cut back, 4 bases at V and 1 base at J, with 8 bases in the middle. The germline V gene has CDR1 SNHLY and CDR2 FYNNEI. CDR3 region: CASSVGTSYNEQFF. The CDR3 bases are TGTGCCAGCAGTGTGGGGACTTCCTACAATGAGCAGTTCTTC.

This clone has only a few counts. The chain uses TRBV29-1 and TRBJ2-5, with a tentative D call TRBD2 (7 bases). Germline assignment: CDR1 SQVTM and CDR2 ANQGSEA. The CDR3 loop spans 16 amino acids. Trimming shortened V by 7 bases and J by 4 bases, and 25 bases separated the two germline ends. CDR3 in amino acids: CSAMRGPQSLRETQYF. CDR3 nucleotide sequence: TGCAGCGCCATGCGGGGGCCACAATCCCTTCGAGAGACCCAGTACTTC.